This passage covers 31 T cell receptor beta chains from one sample sequenced in a study of T cell repertoires in cytomegalovirus infection. These receptors have no identified antigens. One entry per CDR3 protein, called by TCRdb with MiXCR from the reads. The data hold under 500,000 distinct CDR3 sequences, with roughly 42% observed a single time. The sample was cultured PBMCs, taken from culture after CMV antigen stimulation. All receptors derive from a human donor in good health (CMV status not recorded). Some clones in this sample may be carry-over from other donors' samples.

The V and J genes are TRBV7-2 and TRBJ1-1; D gene uncertain. CDR1 and CDR2 from the germline V gene are SGHTA and FQGNSA. This CDR3 has 14 amino acids. Trimming removed 5 bases at V and 1 base at J, with 11 bases between. The CDR3 DNA reads as TGTGCCAGCAGCCCCGGGGTGTGGAACACTGAAGCTTTCTTT. It codes for CASSPGVWNTEAFF.

The CDR3 protein is CASTRGGQEQFF. Written as DNA, the CDR3 is TGTGCCAGCACCAGAGGGGGACAGGAGCAGTTCTTC. This chain joins TRBV12-3 or TRBV12-4 and TRBJ2-1; the match to TRBD1 covers 7 bases. The V segment lost 7 bases and the J segment 10 bases; nucleotides outside the gene matches: 7. The CDR3 length is 12 residues.

V and J are TRBV7-6 and TRBJ2-1; either TRBD1 or TRBD2 may fit D (6 bases each). Trimming removed 2 bases from V and 1 base from J, with 15 bases in between. Germline lookup yields CDR1 SGHVS and CDR2 FNYEAQ. The CDR3 runs 17 residues. CDR3 bases: TGTGCCAGCAGCTTAATTTGGGGGGCGGTATCCTACAATGAGCAGTTCTTC. Its protein product is CASSLIWGAVSYNEQFF.

This clonotype was observed a few times. V is TRBV7-2 and J is TRBJ1-2; possible D gene TRBD1, 5 bases. The CDR3 is 15 residues long. Germline CDR1 SGHTA, CDR2 FQGNSA. Trimming cost V 3 bases and J 4 bases, with 15 bases left between them. In nucleotides, the CDR3 is TGTGCCAGCAGCTTCGGGACGGAGAGGATCTATGGCTACACCTTC. Translated, it gives CASSFGTERIYGYTF.

This clonotype was picked up one time. The chain uses TRBV5-3 and TRBJ1-1; the D gene is possibly TRBD1 (5 bases). TRBV5-3 counts as an open reading frame of uncertain function. V was pared by 4 bases and J by 1 base, with 23 bases between. This CDR3 contains 18 residues. This chain's CDR3 is CARSSDSGGVLRNTEAFF. CDR3 nucleotides: TGTGCCAGAAGCAGCGACAGTGGCGGGGTTTTGAGGAACACTGAAGCTTTCTTT.

CDR3 in amino acids: CASSSELLAGSHNEQFF. CDR3 DNA sequence: TGTGCCAGCAGCTCCGAATTACTAGCGGGGTCGCACAATGAGCAGTTCTTC. V gene TRBV7-2 combines with J gene TRBJ2-1, with 10 nucleotides matching TRBD2. Germline CDR1 reads SGHTA; CDR2 reads FQGNSA. V shed 4 bases and J 5 bases; nucleotides not matched to a gene: 11. The CDR3 has 17 amino acids.

This clonotype has just one count. The rearrangement links TRBV20-1 to TRBJ2-7, with no clear D. V was pared by 0 bases and J by 3 bases, with 9 bases between. Germline CDR1 reads DFQATT; CDR2 reads SNEGSKA (reference sequence). CDR3 size: 13 residues. This chain's CDR3 is CSARDLFGYEQYF. The CDR3 region has the DNA TGCAGTGCTAGAGACCTGTTCGGCTACGAGCAGTACTTC.

This chain joins TRBV6-2 or TRBV6-3 and TRBJ1-2; D is perhaps TRBD1 (6 bases). Per the germline V gene, CDR1 is MNHEY and CDR2 is SVGEGT. The CDR3 is made up of 14 amino acids. V was clipped by 0 bases and J by 6 bases, with 11 bases between them. CDR3 nucleotides: TGTGCCAGCAGTTACTCGAGGGGGAGCGATGGCTACACCTTC. As protein: CASSYSRGSDGYTF.

This clonotype was recorded once. The chain recombines TRBV7-4 with TRBJ2-1, with TRBD2 identical over 13 bases. J lost 7 bases, V lost 2 bases, and 8 bases had no gene match. From germline, CDR1 is SGHVT and CDR2 SQSDAQ. The CDR3 loop spans 17 amino acids. The CDR3 bases are TGTGCCAGCAGCTTAAGGACTAGCGGGAGTCCTTGGAATGAGCAGTTCTTC. Its protein product is CASSLRTSGSPWNEQFF.

This clonotype was seen repeatedly, ten times or more. V is TRBV7-6 and J is TRBJ2-2, with D unresolved. V was pared by 5 bases and J by 2 bases, with 12 bases between. The germline V gene encodes CDR1 SGHVS and CDR2 FNYEAQ. CDR3 length: 15 residues. The DNA of the CDR3 is TGTGCCAGCAGCCTTCGTAGAGTCAACACCGGGGAGCTGTTTTTT. It codes for CASSLRRVNTGELFF.

The CDR3 region has the DNA TGTGCCAGCAGTTCGCCCCGGGGGCTCGGGGAGCTGTTTTTT. This codes for CASSSPRGLGELFF. This chain connects TRBV28 to TRBJ2-2; D possibly matches TRBD1 or TRBD2 (6 bases each). From germline, CDR1 is MDHEN and CDR2 SYDVKM. Deletions cut 4 bases from V and 7 bases from J, with 13 bases between. This CDR3 has 14 residues.

The gene calls are TRBV2 and TRBJ1-5; unclear D gene. CDR1 is SNHLY and CDR2 is FYNNEI in the germline V gene. The CDR3 contains 16 residues. Trimming pared 8 bases from V and 0 bases from J, leaving 17 bases between. Here the CDR3 reads CASWAGFRHSNQPQHF. In DNA form, the CDR3 reads TGTGCCAGCTGGGCAGGTTTTCGTCATAGCAATCAGCCCCAGCATTTT.

This clonotype was counted a few times. J is TRBJ2-7 and V is TRBV7-2; D gene ambiguous. Germline loops: CDR1 SGHTA, CDR2 FQGNSA. The V end lost 3 bases, the J end lost 7 bases, and 13 bases lay between the germline ends. The CDR3 has 13 amino acids. The CDR3 nucleotides read TGTGCCAGCAGCTTGAATTCTGACTTAGAGCAGTACTTC. It yields the protein CASSLNSDLEQYF.

V gene TRBV2 combines with J gene TRBJ1-5; the D is unclear. CDR1 is SNHLY, CDR2 FYNNEI, per germline. The CDR3 is 12 amino acids. V was pared by 3 bases and J by 9 bases, with 9 bases between. CDR3 sequence reads: CASSEEVWPQHF. The CDR3 nucleotides are TGTGCCAGCAGTGAGGAGGTTTGGCCCCAGCATTTT.

This rearrangement joins TRBV7-2 to TRBJ2-5; the D gene is possibly TRBD2 (6 bases). Between the trimmed V and J ends, which lost 4 bases and 3 bases, there was a span of 18 bases. Per the germline V gene, CDR1 is SGHTA and CDR2 is FQGNSA. This CDR3 is 16 amino acids long. The CDR3 bases are TGTGCCAGCAGCTCGCACATATCGGGGGTTAAAGAGACCCAGTACTTC. Encoded protein: CASSSHISGVKETQYF. The full variable domain, in which reference TRBV7-2 and TRBJ2-5 provide the parts outside the CDR3, is GAGVSQSPSNKVTEKGKDVELRCDPISGHTALYWYRQSLGQGLEFLIYFQGNSAPDKSGLPSDRFSAERTGGSVSTLTIQRTQQEDSAVYLCASSSHISGVKETQYFGPGTRLLVL.

This clonotype was seen once. The chain recombines TRBV28 with TRBJ2-6; possibly TRBD1 for D (6 bases). The CDR3 is made up of 16 amino acids. CDR1 and CDR2 (germline): MDHEN, SYDVKM. V was clipped by 7 bases and J by 0 bases, with 13 bases between them. The CDR3 nucleotides read TGTGCCAGCACCCCGGGACATAGCTCTGGGGCCAACGTCCTGACTTTC. Amino acids: CASTPGHSSGANVLTF.

V and J are TRBV6-5 and TRBJ1-1; maybe TRBD1 (6 bases). V was clipped by 3 bases and J by 4 bases, with 9 bases between them. The germline V gene encodes CDR1 MNHEY and CDR2 SVGAGI. The CDR3 length is 13 residues. The CDR3 spells CASSYTGPTEAFF. The CDR3 DNA sequence: TGTGCCAGCAGTTATACAGGGCCCACTGAAGCTTTCTTT.

This clonotype was counted only a few times. The gene calls are TRBV15 and TRBJ2-1; no clear D. Trimming left V 7 bases short and J 3 bases short, with 10 bases between. The V gene's germline CDR1 is LNHNV and CDR2 YYDKDF (reference sequence). CDR3 length: 13 residues. The CDR3: CATKGLGYNEQFF. For the CDR3, the DNA is TGTGCCACCAAGGGATTGGGCTACAATGAGCAGTTCTTC.

The rearrangement uses TRBV7-2 and TRBJ1-5; D not certain. V shed 5 bases and J shed 0 bases, with 8 bases lying between them. Germline V gene data show CDR1 as SGHTA and CDR2 as FQGNSA. CDR3 length: 14 residues. CDR3 region: CASSPYRSNQPQHF. CDR3 nucleotides: TGTGCCAGCAGCCCCTATCGTAGCAATCAGCCCCAGCATTTT. The variable domain in full, completed from reference TRBV7-2 and TRBJ1-5, reads GAGVSQSPSNKVTEKGKDVELRCDPISGHTALYWYRQSLGQGLEFLIYFQGNSAPDKSGLPSDRFSAERTGGSVSTLTIQRTQQEDSAVYLCASSPYRSNQPQHFGDGTRLSIL.

The chain links TRBV6-2 or TRBV6-3 to TRBJ2-7; no firm D call. CDR1 is MNHEY and CDR2 is SVGEGT in the germline V gene. V shed 6 bases and J shed 0 bases, with 6 bases lying between them. CDR3 length equals 12 residues. The CDR3 DNA follows: TGTGCCAGCAGCCGGGTCTCCTACGAGCAGTACTTC. This encodes CASSRVSYEQYF.

The V gene is TRBV12-3 or TRBV12-4, the J gene TRBJ1-1; 7 nucleotides agree with TRBD1. J was trimmed by 0 bases and V by 5 bases; bases with no gene match: 6. This CDR3 is 15 amino acids long. CDR3: CASSLDRALNTEAFF. CDR3 coding DNA: TGTGCCAGCAGTCTCGACAGGGCCTTGAACACTGAAGCTTTCTTT.

The table lists this clonotype with a few counts. The chain uses TRBV27 and TRBJ2-1; maybe TRBD2 (5 bases). The germline V gene has CDR1 MNHEY and CDR2 SMNVEV (reference sequence). Trimming pared 8 bases from V and 4 bases from J, leaving 15 bases between. The CDR3 covers 14 residues. CDR3 in amino acids: CASRELEPYNEQFF. The CDR3 bases are TGTGCCAGCCGGGAACTAGAGCCTTACAATGAGCAGTTCTTC.

V gene TRBV12-3 or TRBV12-4 combines with J gene TRBJ2-1; D may be TRBD1 or TRBD2 (5 bases each). The CDR3 covers 14 residues. Trimming left V 2 bases short and J 8 bases short, with 13 bases between. The CDR3 sequence: CASSLMAGTDEQFF. CDR3 nucleotide sequence: TGTGCCAGCAGTTTAATGGCAGGGACGGATGAGCAGTTCTTC.

This clonotype was observed a few times. The chain employs TRBV7-6 and TRBJ2-2; no firm D call. This CDR3 is built from 13 residues. Germline-derived CDR1 and CDR2 are SGHVS and FNYEAQ. Trimming cost V 4 bases and J 3 bases, with 6 bases left between them. In nucleotides, the CDR3 is TGTGCCAGCAGCTGGGCCCACACCGGGGAGCTGTTTTTT. Translating it yields CASSWAHTGELFF.

This clonotype was detected only a few times. This chain uses TRBV12-5 with TRBJ2-1, with TRBD1 matching 11 bases. This CDR3 spans 15 amino acids. In germline, CDR1 is LGHNT, CDR2 FRNRAP. V was pared by 2 bases and J by 8 bases, with 5 bases of the junction left unmatched. This chain's CDR3 is CASGLRTGGRDEQFF. The CDR3 bases are TGTGCTAGTGGTTTGAGGACAGGGGGCCGAGATGAGCAGTTCTTC.

The CDR3 DNA reads as TGTGCCAGCAGCTTAGTAGGAGGGGGTGATTCACCCCTCCACTTT. Protein: CASSLVGGGDSPLHF. The chain uses TRBV7-2 and TRBJ1-6, with D maybe TRBD1 (6 bases). The length of the CDR3 is 15 residues. Trimming cost V 1 base and J 8 bases, with 12 bases left between them. Germline assignment: CDR1 SGHTA and CDR2 FQGNSA.

The chain is built from TRBV27 and TRBJ1-5; D perhaps matches TRBD1 (6 bases). V dropped 5 bases and J dropped 4 bases, with 12 bases sitting between them. The CDR3 contains 14 residues. The V gene's germline CDR1 is MNHEY and CDR2 SMNVEV (reference sequence). CDR3 protein: CASSPGQKNQPQHF. The CDR3 DNA follows: TGTGCCAGCAGTCCCGGACAGAAAAATCAGCCCCAGCATTTT.

This clonotype was seen a handful of times. J is TRBJ1-1 and V is TRBV4-1; D may be TRBD1 (6 bases). Germline assignment: CDR1 MGHRA and CDR2 YSYEKL. The length of the CDR3 is 15 residues. V shed 4 bases and J shed 0 bases, with 12 bases lying between them. The CDR3 loop is CASSPGGGMNTEAFF. The DNA of the CDR3 is TGCGCCAGCAGCCCAGGAGGGGGAATGAACACTGAAGCTTTCTTT.

The J gene is TRBJ2-7, the V gene TRBV3-1, with D possibly matching TRBD1 (5 bases). The CDR3 length is 12 residues. CDR1 LGHDT and CDR2 YNNKEL come from the germline V gene (reference sequence). V lost 4 bases to trimming and J lost 6 bases, with 10 bases between them. In DNA, the CDR3 is TGTGCCAGCAGCCGCCCCGACAGCGAGCAGTACTTC. Translated, it gives CASSRPDSEQYF.

This clonotype was counted only a few times. The chain combines TRBV2 with TRBJ2-7, with 8 bases that match TRBD1. Germline assignment: CDR1 SNHLY and CDR2 FYNNEI. The junction had 10 bases not matched to a gene; V was cut back by 6 bases and J by 6 bases. CDR3 length: 14 residues. CDR3 region: CASSLQGGDGEQYF. Here the CDR3 DNA reads TGTGCCAGCAGCCTACAGGGGGGAGACGGCGAGCAGTACTTC.

The V gene is TRBV12-3 or TRBV12-4, the J gene TRBJ2-1; D unresolved. The CDR3 is made up of 13 amino acids. V lost 4 bases and J lost 2, with 6 bases in between. This CDR3 reads CASSYGPYNEQFF. The CDR3 DNA is TGTGCCAGCAGTTACGGGCCCTACAATGAGCAGTTCTTC.